The T cell receptor (beta chain) described here comes from a study of T cell repertoires in cytomegalovirus infection. Turning to the study itself: CMV infection together with matching HLA type was indicated by public TCR beta signatures. Study-level findings and limits: Summed public TCR beta family frequency identified CMV carriers bearing the relevant HLA. CMV-specific TCR beta clonotypes restricted by HLA-C dominated the ex vivo response.

Germline V lookup: CDR1 SQVTM, CDR2 ANQGSEA. The CDR3 loop spans 15 amino acids. V lost 5 bases, J lost 2 bases, and 16 bases lay in between. Remarks on this clonotype: Antigen: not known.

TCRdb re-derived calls from the reads in MiXCR, one entry per CDR3 protein. Of under 800,000 distinct CDR3 sequences detected, 20% to 25% appear once; the ten largest clones hold roughly 8%. The gene calls are TRBV29-1 and TRBJ2-4, with D hard to call. Sequenced sample: CD8+ T cells from PBMCs. The TCR originated in a human donor in good health (CMV status not recorded). Some clones in this sample may be carry-over from other donors' samples. CDR3 amino acids: CSVRAYDKTKNIQYF. The CDR3 coding sequence is TGCAGCGTTCGGGCCTACGACAAAACCAAAAACATTCAGTACTTC.